These 7 T cell receptor beta chains share one sample of origin, sequenced in a study of cytomegalovirus exposure and HLA in healthy donors. The study ran its PCR with 60 Vbeta and 13 Jbeta primers. The repertoire was sequenced with immunoSEQ multiplex PCR; TCRdb's copy has only in-frame clones and lacks some. This sample has about 69,000 clones; about 74% occur once, and the top ten carry 22%. The specimen was PBMCs. The origin of the receptors is a woman aged 25 to 45 in good health and CMV-seropositive.

This clone has a handful of counts. The chain combines TRBV7-9 with TRBJ1-2, with a possible D match to TRBD1 (6 bases). CDR1 is SEHNR and CDR2 is FQNEAQ in the germline V gene (reference sequence). V dropped 4 bases and J dropped 6 bases, with 12 bases sitting between them. This CDR3 region has 13 residues. The CDR3 nucleotides are TGTGCCAGCAGCTCCAGACAGGCGGATGGCTACACCTTC. It encodes CASSSRQADGYTF.

This chain joins TRBV9 and TRBJ2-1; TRBD2 is a possible D gene (6 bases). The CDR3 has 13 residues. CDR1 and CDR2 from the germline V gene are SGDLS and YYNGEE. The V and J ends lost 2 bases and 8 bases respectively, with 11 bases between them. This chain's CDR3 is CASSVSGRDEQFF. In nucleotides, the CDR3 is TGTGCCAGCAGCGTTAGCGGTAGAGATGAGCAGTTCTTC.

The rearrangement links TRBV29-1 to TRBJ1-4; TRBD1 aligns across 8 bases. Trimming removed 4 bases from V and 5 bases from J; junction bases left unmatched: 3. The germline CDR1 and CDR2 sequences are SQVTM and ANQGSEA. The CDR3 is 13 amino acids. The CDR3 sequence: CSVGTGLNEKLFF. As DNA, the CDR3 is TGCAGCGTTGGGACAGGGTTGAATGAAAAACTGTTTTTT.

This chain uses TRBV7-2 with TRBJ2-1; 8 nucleotides agree with TRBD2. Germline CDR1 and CDR2: SGHTA and FQGNSA. Germline trimming cut 5 bases from V and 5 bases from J; bases unmatched to any gene: 8. CDR3 size: 15 residues. CDR3 sequence (DNA): TGTGCCAGCAGCCCATCTAGCGGGCCCAACAATGAGCAGTTCTTC. Translated, it gives CASSPSSGPNNEQFF.

CDR3 DNA: TGTGCCAGCAGTTTAGATCAGGGGATATATCTGCCCCAGCATTTT. Its translation: CASSLDQGIYLPQHF. The chain is built from TRBV28 and TRBJ1-5; D is possibly TRBD1 (6 bases). Germline V gene lookup returns CDR1 MDHEN and CDR2 SYDVKM. The CDR3 sequence is 15 residues long. The V and J ends lost 2 bases and 9 bases respectively, with 17 bases between them.

The V call is TRBV2, the J call TRBJ2-2; 16 bases fit TRBD2. The CDR3 has 19 amino acids. Per germline, CDR1 SNHLY and CDR2 FYNNEI. V lost 6 bases to trimming and J lost 0 bases; unmatched junction nucleotides: 7. DNA of the CDR3: TGTGCCAGCAGCTGGGGGACTAGCGGGAGGGCAGCGAACACCGGGGAGCTGTTTTTT. This encodes CASSWGTSGRAANTGELFF.

The table lists this clone with a few counts. This rearrangement joins TRBV6-5 to TRBJ2-7, with TRBD2 as a possible D gene (5 bases). In germline, CDR1 is MNHEY, CDR2 SVGAGI. The V end was cut by 5 bases, the J end by 2 bases, with 16 bases between. This CDR3 spans 15 amino acids. The chain's CDR3 is CASSVMTGGPYEQYF. CDR3 DNA: TGTGCCAGCAGTGTTATGACCGGAGGCCCCTACGAGCAGTACTTC.